This note documents a single T cell receptor (beta chain) sequence. Assay used: immunoSEQ multiplex PCR; TCRdb lists only in-frame clones, some missing. The sample carries 120,000 to 150,000 clones, around 90% recorded once. These data come from a study of control samples from healthy donors and cancer patients. J gave up 5 bases and V 5 bases, and 6 bases lay outside the gene matches. The V gene's germline CDR1 is SEHNR and CDR2 FQNEAQ (reference sequence). This CDR3 comprises 14 residues. Sequencing was done on a sample of blood. This rearrangement joins TRBV7-9 to TRBJ2-5; TRBD1 aligns across 9 bases. This TCR was recovered from a man between 18 and 35 years old in good health. The CDR3 coding sequence is TGTGCCAGCAGCCGGGACAGGGTAGGGGAGACCCAGTACTTC. Encoded protein: CASSRDRVGETQYF.